The source of this T cell receptor (beta chain) is a study of beta chain features in type 1 diabetes. V was trimmed by 7 bases and J by 0 bases, leaving 15 bases between them. This CDR3 region has 15 residues. Germline V CDR1 and CDR2: ENHRY, SYGVKD. As every portion of the isolated RNA was reverse transcribed, the sequencing read expressed TCRB transcripts. Sequencing was performed with immunoSEQ multiplex PCR; in TCRdb, only in-frame clones are kept and a portion is missing. Among around 160,000 clones listed, 40% to 60% were seen once. The sample consisted of Tregs from blood. This sequence was found in a young man in good health. The chain is built from TRBV10-3 and TRBJ1-1, with D maybe TRBD1 (5 bases). The chain's CDR3 is CAITGKPNMNTEAFF. Written as DNA, the CDR3 is TGTGCCATCACAGGGAAGCCGAACATGAACACTGAAGCTTTCTTT.